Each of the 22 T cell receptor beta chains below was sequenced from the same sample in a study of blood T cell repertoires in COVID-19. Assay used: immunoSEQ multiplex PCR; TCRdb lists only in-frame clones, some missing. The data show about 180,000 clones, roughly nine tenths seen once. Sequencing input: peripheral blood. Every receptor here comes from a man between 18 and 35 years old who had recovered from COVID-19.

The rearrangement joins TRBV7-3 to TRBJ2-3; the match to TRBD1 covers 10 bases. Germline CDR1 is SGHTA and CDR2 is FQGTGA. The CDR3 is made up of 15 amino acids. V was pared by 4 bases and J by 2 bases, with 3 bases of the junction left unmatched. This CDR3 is CASSSRQGATDTQYF. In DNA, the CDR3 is TGTGCCAGCAGCTCGAGACAGGGGGCCACAGATACGCAGTATTTT.

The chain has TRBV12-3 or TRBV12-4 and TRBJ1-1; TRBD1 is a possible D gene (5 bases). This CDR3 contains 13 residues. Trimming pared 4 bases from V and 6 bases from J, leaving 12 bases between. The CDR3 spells CASSSGQYAEAFF. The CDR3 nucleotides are TGTGCCAGCAGTTCAGGACAATACGCTGAAGCTTTCTTT.

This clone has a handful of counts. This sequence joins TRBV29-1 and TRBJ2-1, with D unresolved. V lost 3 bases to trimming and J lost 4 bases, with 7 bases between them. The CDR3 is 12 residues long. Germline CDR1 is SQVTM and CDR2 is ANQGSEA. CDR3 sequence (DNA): TGCAGCGTTGATTCCCAGTACAATGAGCAGTTCTTC. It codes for CSVDSQYNEQFF.

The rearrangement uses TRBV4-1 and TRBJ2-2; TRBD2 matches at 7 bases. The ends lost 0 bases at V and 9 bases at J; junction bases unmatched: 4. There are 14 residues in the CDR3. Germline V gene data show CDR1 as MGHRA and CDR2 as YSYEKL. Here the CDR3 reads CASSQEEGGRELFF. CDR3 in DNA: TGCGCCAGCAGCCAAGAAGAGGGAGGGCGGGAGCTGTTTTTT.

Here the CDR3 DNA reads TGTGCCAGCAGCTTGCCGGGGTCGGGCACTGAAGCTTTCTTT. It codes for CASSLPGSGTEAFF. This chain connects TRBV7-9 to TRBJ1-1; D is undetermined. The ends were cut back, 3 bases at V and 4 bases at J, with 12 bases in the middle. The CDR3 is 14 amino acids. Germline V gives CDR1 SEHNR, CDR2 FQNEAQ (reference sequence). Supplemented by reference TRBV7-9 and TRBJ1-1, the full variable domain reads DTGVSQNPRHKITKRGQNVTFRCDPISEHNRLYWYRQTLGQGPEFLTYFQNEAQLEKSRLLSDRFSAERPKGSFSTLEIQRTEQGDSAMYLCASSLPGSGTEAFFGQGTRLTVV.

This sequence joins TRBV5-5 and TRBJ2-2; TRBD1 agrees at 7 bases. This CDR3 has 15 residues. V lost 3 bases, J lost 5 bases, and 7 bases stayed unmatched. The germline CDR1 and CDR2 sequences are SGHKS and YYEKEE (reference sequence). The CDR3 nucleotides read TGTGCCAGCAGCTATGACAGGGAGTATACCGGGGAGCTGTTTTTT. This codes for CASSYDREYTGELFF.

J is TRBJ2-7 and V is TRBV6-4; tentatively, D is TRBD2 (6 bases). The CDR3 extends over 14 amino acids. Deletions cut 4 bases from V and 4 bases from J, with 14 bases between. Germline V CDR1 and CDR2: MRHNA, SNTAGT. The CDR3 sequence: CASSGGESKYEQYF. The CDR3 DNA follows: TGTGCCAGCAGTGGGGGGGAGAGTAAGTACGAGCAGTACTTC.

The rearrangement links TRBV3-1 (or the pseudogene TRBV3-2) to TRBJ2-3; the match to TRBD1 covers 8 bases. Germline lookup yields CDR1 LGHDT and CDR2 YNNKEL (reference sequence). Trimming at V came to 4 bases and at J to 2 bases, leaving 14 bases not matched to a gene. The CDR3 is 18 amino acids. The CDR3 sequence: CASSLDHRDRQATDTQYF. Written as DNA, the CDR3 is TGTGCCAGCAGCCTCGACCACCGGGACAGGCAGGCCACAGATACGCAGTATTTT.

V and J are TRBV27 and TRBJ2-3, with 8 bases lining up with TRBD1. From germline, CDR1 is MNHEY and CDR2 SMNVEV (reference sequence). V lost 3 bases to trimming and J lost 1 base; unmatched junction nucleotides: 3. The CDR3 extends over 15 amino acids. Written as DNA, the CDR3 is TGTGCCAGCAGTTTTTCGACAGGGGGCACAGATACGCAGTATTTT. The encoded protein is CASSFSTGGTDTQYF.

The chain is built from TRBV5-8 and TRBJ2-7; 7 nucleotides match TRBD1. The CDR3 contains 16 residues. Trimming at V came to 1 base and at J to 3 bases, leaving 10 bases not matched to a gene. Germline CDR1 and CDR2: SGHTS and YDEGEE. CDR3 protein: CASSLPQTGFDYEQYF. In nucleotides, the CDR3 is TGTGCCAGCAGCTTGCCCCAGACAGGGTTTGACTACGAGCAGTACTTC.

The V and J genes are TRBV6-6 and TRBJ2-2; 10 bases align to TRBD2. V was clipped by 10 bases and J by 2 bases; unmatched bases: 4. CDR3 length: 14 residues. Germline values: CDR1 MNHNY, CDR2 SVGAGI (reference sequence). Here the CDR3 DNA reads TGTGCCACGAAGCGGGAGGGTAACACCGGGGAGCTGTTTTTT. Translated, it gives CATKREGNTGELFF.

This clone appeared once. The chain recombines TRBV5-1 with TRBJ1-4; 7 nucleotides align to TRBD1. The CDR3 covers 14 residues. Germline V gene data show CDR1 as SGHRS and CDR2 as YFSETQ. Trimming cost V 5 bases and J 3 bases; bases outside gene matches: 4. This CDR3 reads CASREGASNEKLFF. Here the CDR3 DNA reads TGCGCCAGCAGGGAGGGGGCGTCTAATGAAAAACTGTTTTTT.

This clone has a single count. The CDR3 loop reads CATWTKSLGLAGPPPFF. The DNA of the CDR3 is TGTGCCACCTGGACGAAAAGTTTGGGACTAGCGGGACCCCCACCGTTCTTC. This rearrangement joins TRBV24-1 to TRBJ2-1, with TRBD2 matching 13 bases. Trimming removed 9 bases from V and 15 bases from J; junction bases left unmatched: 22. This CDR3 is 17 amino acids long. The germline gives CDR1 KGHDR, CDR2 SFDVKD.

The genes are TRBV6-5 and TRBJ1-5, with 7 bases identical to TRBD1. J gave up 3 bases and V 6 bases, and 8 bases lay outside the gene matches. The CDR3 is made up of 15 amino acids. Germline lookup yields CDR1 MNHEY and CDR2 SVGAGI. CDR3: CASSRTGTANQPQHF. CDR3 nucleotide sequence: TGTGCCAGCAGCCGAACCGGGACAGCCAATCAGCCCCAGCATTTT.

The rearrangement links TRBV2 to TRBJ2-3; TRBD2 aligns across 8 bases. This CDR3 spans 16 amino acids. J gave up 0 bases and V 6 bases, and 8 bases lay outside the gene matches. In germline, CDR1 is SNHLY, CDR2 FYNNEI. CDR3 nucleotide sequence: TGTGCCAGCAGGAAGAACCCGGGAGGGAGCACAGATACGCAGTATTTT. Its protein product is CASRKNPGGSTDTQYF.

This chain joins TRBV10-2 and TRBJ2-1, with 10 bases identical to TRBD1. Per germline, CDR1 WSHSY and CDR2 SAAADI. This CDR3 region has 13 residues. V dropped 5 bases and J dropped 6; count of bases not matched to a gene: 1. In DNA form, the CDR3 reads TGCGCCAGCAGTTGGACAGGGGGCAATGAGCAGTTCTTC. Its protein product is CASSWTGGNEQFF.

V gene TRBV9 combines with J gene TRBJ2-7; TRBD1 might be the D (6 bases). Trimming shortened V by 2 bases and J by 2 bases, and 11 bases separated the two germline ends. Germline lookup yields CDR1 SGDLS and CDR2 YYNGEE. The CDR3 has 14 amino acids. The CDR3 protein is CASSVLGTTYEQYF. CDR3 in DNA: TGTGCCAGCAGCGTCCTTGGGACAACCTACGAGCAGTACTTC.

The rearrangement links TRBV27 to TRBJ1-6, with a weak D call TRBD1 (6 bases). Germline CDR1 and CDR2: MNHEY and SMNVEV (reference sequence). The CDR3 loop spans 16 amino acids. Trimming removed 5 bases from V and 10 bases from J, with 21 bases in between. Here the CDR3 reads CASSTRLQGLESPLHF. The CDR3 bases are TGTGCCAGCAGTACTCGGCTACAGGGTCTGGAATCACCCCTCCACTTT.

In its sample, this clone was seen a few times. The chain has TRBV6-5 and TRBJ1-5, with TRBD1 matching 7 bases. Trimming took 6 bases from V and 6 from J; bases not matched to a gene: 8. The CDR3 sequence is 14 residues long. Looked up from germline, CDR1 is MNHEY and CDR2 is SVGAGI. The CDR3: CASSLRGQAQPQHF. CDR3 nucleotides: TGTGCCAGCAGCCTTCGTGGACAGGCTCAGCCCCAGCATTTT.

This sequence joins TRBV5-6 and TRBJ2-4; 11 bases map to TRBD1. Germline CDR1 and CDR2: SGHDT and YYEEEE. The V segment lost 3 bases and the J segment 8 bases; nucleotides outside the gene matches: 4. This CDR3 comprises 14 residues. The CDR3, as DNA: TGTGCCAGCAGCTCCCGGGACAGGGGGGACATTCAGTACTTC. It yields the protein CASSSRDRGDIQYF. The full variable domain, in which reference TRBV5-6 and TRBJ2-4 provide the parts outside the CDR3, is DAGVTQSPTHLIKTRGQQVTLRCSPKSGHDTVSWYQQALGQGPQFIFQYYEEEERQRGNFPDRFSGHQFPNYSSELNVNALLLGDSALYLCASSSRDRGDIQYFGAGTRLSVL.

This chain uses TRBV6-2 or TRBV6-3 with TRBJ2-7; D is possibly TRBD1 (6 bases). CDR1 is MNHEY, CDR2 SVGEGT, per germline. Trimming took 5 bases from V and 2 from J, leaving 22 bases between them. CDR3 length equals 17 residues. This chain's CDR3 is CASSLYIGQPLTYEQYF. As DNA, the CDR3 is TGTGCCAGCAGTCTTTATATTGGACAGCCCTTGACCTACGAGCAGTACTTC.

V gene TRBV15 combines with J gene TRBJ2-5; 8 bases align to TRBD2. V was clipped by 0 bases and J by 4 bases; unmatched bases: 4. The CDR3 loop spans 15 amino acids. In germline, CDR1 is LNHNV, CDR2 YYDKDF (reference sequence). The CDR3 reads CATSRDPTSGETQYF. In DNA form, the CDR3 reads TGTGCCACCAGCAGAGATCCCACTAGCGGAGAGACCCAGTACTTC.